The 18 T cell receptor beta chains below come from one sample, sequenced in a study of memory CD4+ T cells and cytomegalovirus serostatus. The sort gate was single viable CD3+CD4+CD8-CD45RO+ cells for memory CD4+ T cells. TCRdb keeps only in-frame clones here, not all; method: immunoSEQ multiplex PCR. The sample shows around 57,000 clones, 60% to 85% of them seen only once. The sample consisted of memory CD4+ T cells from blood. These TCRs come from an adult in good health and CMV-seronegative. Some clones in this sample may be carry-over from other donors' samples.

This clone was seen more than once but under ten times. This chain's CDR3 is CASRNRNQPQHF. CDR3 bases: TGTGCCAGTCGGAACCGAAATCAGCCCCAGCATTTT. V usage is TRBV27 and J usage is TRBJ1-5; D is uncertain. Looked up from germline, CDR1 is MNHEY and CDR2 is SMNVEV (reference sequence). This CDR3 has 12 amino acids. V was trimmed by 9 bases and J by 4 bases, leaving 10 bases between them.

The chain has TRBV7-2 and TRBJ2-7; TRBD2 agrees at 7 bases. The CDR3 consists of 15 residues. Trimming cost V 2 bases and J 6 bases; bases outside gene matches: 10. Germline CDR1 is SGHTA and CDR2 is FQGNSA. The CDR3 region is CASSLSSSGEFEQYF. CDR3 nucleotides: TGTGCCAGCAGCTTATCTTCCAGCGGGGAATTCGAGCAGTACTTC.

This clone occurred a few times. The chain combines TRBV5-4 with TRBJ2-3, with D perhaps matching TRBD1 (6 bases). The CDR3 has 15 amino acids. Trimming stripped 1 base from V and 0 bases from J, with 9 bases between. Germline CDR1 SGHNT, CDR2 YYREEE (reference sequence). The CDR3 loop reads CASSLQGRSTDTQYF. The CDR3 DNA reads as TGTGCCAGCAGCTTGCAGGGGCGGAGCACAGATACGCAGTATTTT.

V and J are TRBV4-3 and TRBJ2-1, with 8 bases lining up with TRBD2. V shed 4 bases, J shed 8 bases, and the junction held 13 bases outside the gene matches. CDR1 is LGHNA, CDR2 YSLEER, per germline. This CDR3 contains 16 residues. The DNA for the CDR3 is TGCGCCAGCAGCCGGGGTAGCGGGGTTGAGGGGTATGAGCAGTTCTTC. This translates into CASSRGSGVEGYEQFF.

The chain has TRBV30 and TRBJ1-4; D is unclear. In germline, CDR1 is GTSNPN, CDR2 SVGIG (reference sequence). Deletions cut 8 bases from V and 7 bases from J, with 17 bases between. The CDR3 has 13 amino acids. CDR3 sequence reads: CAGYLRGGEKLFF. Here the CDR3 DNA reads TGTGCCGGCTATTTACGTGGAGGTGAAAAACTGTTTTTT.

The J gene is TRBJ2-5, the V gene TRBV7-9, with no clear D. CDR3 length equals 13 residues. Trimming cost V 3 bases and J 1 base, with 6 bases left between them. CDR1 and CDR2 (germline): SEHNR, FQNEAQ (reference sequence). This CDR3 reads CASSLLAQETQYF. CDR3 bases: TGTGCCAGCAGCTTGTTAGCCCAAGAGACCCAGTACTTC.

The CDR3 nucleotides read TGTGCCAGCACCATCAGCGGGACCTACTACGAGCAGTACTTC. This sequence encodes CASTISGTYYEQYF. V usage is TRBV28 and J usage is TRBJ2-7, with TRBD2 identical over 7 bases. Germline-derived CDR1 and CDR2 are MDHEN and SYDVKM. V trimming: 7 bases; J trimming: 3 bases; junction bases outside the gene matches: 9. The CDR3 length is 14 residues.

The chain uses TRBV30 and TRBJ2-6; 7 nucleotides align to TRBD1. The ends lost 2 bases at V and 0 bases at J; junction bases unmatched: 10. This CDR3 comprises 18 residues. Per germline, CDR1 GTSNPN and CDR2 SVGIG (reference sequence). The DNA of the CDR3 is TGTGCCTGGAGTACTACAGGGGCTGGGCTCTCTGGGGCCAACGTCCTGACTTTC. It codes for CAWSTTGAGLSGANVLTF. Supplemented by reference TRBV30 and TRBJ2-6, the full variable domain reads SQTIHQWPATLVQPVGSPLSLECTVEGTSNPNLYWYRQAAGRGLQLLFYSVGIGQISSEVPQNLSASRPQDRQFILSSKKLLLSDSGFYLCAWSTTGAGLSGANVLTFGAGSRLTVL.

V is TRBV19 and J is TRBJ2-5, with no clear D. Germline V gene lookup returns CDR1 LNHDA and CDR2 SQIVND (reference sequence). The CDR3 length is 11 residues. The V end lost 9 bases, the J end lost 2 bases, and 7 bases lay between the germline ends. CDR3 coding DNA: TGTGCCAGCTCCTTTCAAGAGACCCAGTACTTC. It yields the protein CASSFQETQYF.

The CDR3 nucleotides read TGTGCCTGGAGAGGGACCGCCTACGAGCAGTACTTC. Protein sequence: CAWRGTAYEQYF. V and J are TRBV30 and TRBJ2-7; D may be TRBD1 or TRBD2 (5 bases each). V lost 3 bases, J lost 2 bases, and 8 bases lay in between. This CDR3 is 12 amino acids long. Germline CDR1 is GTSNPN and CDR2 is SVGIG (reference sequence). The variable domain in full, completed from reference TRBV30 and TRBJ2-7, reads SQTIHQWPATLVQPVGSPLSLECTVEGTSNPNLYWYRQAAGRGLQLLFYSVGIGQISSEVPQNLSASRPQDRQFILSSKKLLLSDSGFYLCAWRGTAYEQYFGPGTRLTVT.

The V and J genes are TRBV30 and TRBJ2-7; TRBD2 matches at 9 bases. The CDR3 consists of 14 residues. The germline V gene has CDR1 GTSNPN and CDR2 SVGIG (reference sequence). J gave up 3 bases and V 4 bases, and 7 bases lay outside the gene matches. Written as DNA, the CDR3 is TGTGCCTGGACGCCCGGGACTAGCAACTACGAGCAGTACTTC. Its protein product is CAWTPGTSNYEQYF.

This clone has more than one count but fewer than ten. Written as DNA, the CDR3 is TGTGCCAGCAGTGAAGCGAGCGGGACAGCAACCGGGGAGCTGTTTTTT. This sequence encodes CASSEASGTATGELFF. This rearrangement joins TRBV6-1 to TRBJ2-2, with D possibly being TRBD1 or TRBD2 (7 bases each). CDR1 is MNHNS, CDR2 SASEGT, per germline. Trimming left V 0 bases short and J 5 bases short, with 13 bases between. The CDR3 consists of 16 residues.

This chain connects TRBV15 to TRBJ2-1, with TRBD2 matching over 14 bases. The CDR3 is 16 amino acids. V dropped 7 bases and J dropped 7; count of bases not matched to a gene: 9. CDR1 and CDR2 (germline): LNHNV, YYDKDF (reference sequence). CDR3 sequence reads: CATTPGRTSGRNEQFF. The DNA for the CDR3 is TGTGCCACCACCCCGGGCAGGACTAGCGGGAGGAATGAGCAGTTCTTC.

The chain combines TRBV10-3 with TRBJ2-1, with TRBD2 identical over 8 bases. The CDR3 contains 15 residues. Germline CDR1 ENHRY, CDR2 SYGVKD. V dropped 3 bases and J dropped 7; count of bases not matched to a gene: 8. CDR3 region: CAISEPGLDVNEQFF. The CDR3 DNA sequence: TGTGCCATCAGTGAACCGGGACTAGATGTAAATGAGCAGTTCTTC.

The CDR3 nucleotides are TGTGCCAGCAGCCCTCGACAGGGGCCGCGCTCAGGGGCCAACGTCCTGACTTTC. Protein sequence: CASSPRQGPRSGANVLTF. V usage is TRBV7-2 and J usage is TRBJ2-6; TRBD1 agrees at 8 bases. Germline values: CDR1 SGHTA, CDR2 FQGNSA. The CDR3 loop spans 18 amino acids. With 5 bases clipped from V and 4 bases from J, the junction kept 13 bases outside the gene matches.

The chain carries TRBV29-1 and TRBJ2-3; D uncertain. Germline V lookup: CDR1 SQVTM, CDR2 ANQGSEA. Trimming pared 6 bases from V and 6 bases from J, leaving 10 bases between. This CDR3 contains 11 residues. CDR3 in DNA: TGCAGCGTCTGGAGATCGGATACGCAGTATTTT. Encoded protein: CSVWRSDTQYF.

This rearrangement joins TRBV7-8 to TRBJ2-5, with D tentatively TRBD1 or TRBD2 (5 bases each). V was trimmed by 4 bases and J by 6 bases, leaving 21 bases between them. Looked up from germline, CDR1 is SGHVS and CDR2 is FQNEAQ. The CDR3 runs 16 residues. This chain's CDR3 is CASSSPQGPSPQTQYF. DNA for the CDR3: TGTGCCAGCAGCTCCCCGCAGGGACCTTCTCCCCAGACCCAGTACTTC.

This clone occurred once. The chain is built from TRBV11-2 and TRBJ1-1; D call uncertain. The V gene's germline CDR1 is SGHAT and CDR2 FQNNGV. There are 15 residues in the CDR3. The V end was cut by 4 bases, the J end by 3 bases, with 15 bases between. The CDR3 DNA follows: TGTGCCAGCAGCTCCCTCGGGCAGCTTTACACTGAAGCTTTCTTT. This translates into CASSSLGQLYTEAFF.